This TCR beta chain derives from a study of T-cell memory formation after mild COVID-19. Overall study: TCR clusters largely stayed donor specific. Notes on the study in general: Still unconfirmed is whether the second-wave clones peaking on day 37 recognized SARS-CoV-2. Contracting clones from day 15 to 85 had balanced CD4/CD8; later expanders favoured CD4+.

TCRdb called the 5' RACE reads again in MiXCR, with one record for every CDR3 protein. The table lists about 350,000 distinct CDR3 sequences, 14% of them singletons. The CDR3 consists of 13 residues. V dropped 10 bases and J dropped 1 base, with 12 bases sitting between them. The V gene's germline CDR1 is SEHNR and CDR2 FQNEAQ (reference sequence). About this clonotype: Its antigen is currently unknown.

This TCR was recovered from a man aged 18 to 35 who had mild COVID-19 (a few samples of this study predate the infection). Cell type and time point are not known. Sequencing used PBMCs or a T cell subset sorted from them (not recorded which). The chain links TRBV7-9 to TRBJ2-3, with D possibly called TRBD1 or TRBD2 (6 bases each). The CDR3 reads CATIGGRTDTQYF. The CDR3 region has the DNA TGTGCCACTATCGGGGGCCGCACAGATACGCAGTATTTT.